This T cell receptor (beta chain) was sequenced in a study of chemoradiotherapy in HPV16-positive cancers. Samples were taken several times over chemoradiotherapy. Sequencing was performed with immunoSEQ multiplex PCR; in TCRdb, only in-frame clones are kept and a portion is missing. Here the sample spans about 32,000 clones, about 91% being singletons. The germline CDR1 and CDR2 sequences are SGDLS and YYNGEE. The CDR3 has 15 amino acids. The V segment lost 0 bases and the J segment 1 base; nucleotides outside the gene matches: 1. Worth noting for this clone: As yet, its antigen is unknown.

Whole-study findings and limits: Candidate HPV-specific clones and E7-related TCR motifs grew in tumor during treatment. Better recurrence-free survival went with HPV-responsive T-cell expansion in HPV16-positive patients. Only a couple of HPV16-positive patients supplied the functional HPV-specificity definition.

Sequenced material: blood, taken from a patient who underwent chemoradiotherapy. This sequence originates from a human donor with HPV-associated anogenital cancer. The chain uses TRBV9 and TRBJ2-1, with 7 bases lining up with TRBD1. CDR3 DNA: TGTGCCAGCAGCGTAGAGGGACAGTCCTACAATGAGCAGTTCTTC. Translating gives CASSVEGQSYNEQFF.